The 21 T cell receptor beta chains below come from one sample, sequenced in a study of control samples from healthy donors and cancer patients. Here immunoSEQ multiplex PCR was the method, and the copy in TCRdb shows in-frame clones only, minus some. The table has around 110,000 clones, 93% seen once. Sequenced: blood. Receptors originate from a man aged 30-40 years in good health.

CDR3 residues: CASRQGTGHNYGYTF. DNA of the CDR3: TGTGCCAGCCGCCAGGGGACAGGTCACAACTATGGCTACACCTTC. This chain uses TRBV28 with TRBJ1-2, with 8 bases matching TRBD1. Germline CDR1 MDHEN, CDR2 SYDVKM. The CDR3 runs to 15 residues. J lost 2 bases, V lost 8 bases, and 10 bases had no gene match.

The chain links TRBV28 to TRBJ1-1; D ambiguous. CDR1 and CDR2 from the germline V gene are MDHEN and SYDVKM. The CDR3 loop spans 16 amino acids. The germline V and J ends were trimmed by 5 bases and 2 bases, with 18 bases remaining between them. CDR3 sequence: CASSLLSVNLNTEAFF. The CDR3 bases are TGTGCCAGCAGTCTTCTGTCGGTTAACCTTAACACTGAAGCTTTCTTT.

The gene calls are TRBV5-4 and TRBJ2-3; TRBD1 or TRBD2 may be the D gene (5 bases each). This CDR3 spans 15 amino acids. Trimming left V 3 bases short and J 3 bases short, with 14 bases between. Germline CDR1 is SGHNT and CDR2 is YYREEE (reference sequence). The CDR3: CASSWGRKGTDTQYF. As DNA, the CDR3 is TGTGCCAGCAGCTGGGGACGGAAGGGAACAGATACGCAGTATTTT.

The chain links TRBV28 to TRBJ2-7, with TRBD2 identical over 7 bases. CDR1 and CDR2 (germline): MDHEN, SYDVKM. V gave up 5 bases and J gave up 6 bases; unmatched junction bases: 10. The CDR3 consists of 14 residues. Here the CDR3 reads CASSPVPGGGEQYF. Here the CDR3 DNA reads TGTGCCAGCAGTCCAGTCCCGGGGGGAGGCGAGCAGTACTTC.

The chain links TRBV19 to TRBJ1-2; perhaps TRBD1 as D (5 bases). V was cut by 4 bases and J by 8 bases, with 11 bases left in between. Germline CDR1 is LNHDA and CDR2 is SQIVND (reference sequence). The CDR3 runs to 12 residues. The CDR3 reads CASSTAGKGYTF. DNA for the CDR3: TGTGCCAGTAGTACCGCAGGGAAAGGCTACACCTTC.

This rearrangement joins TRBV9 to TRBJ2-7, with TRBD2 matching 12 bases. In germline, CDR1 is SGDLS, CDR2 YYNGEE. V shed 4 bases and J 5 bases; nucleotides not matched to a gene: 7. The CDR3 has 15 amino acids. CDR3 in amino acids: CASSPSGGAENEQYF. The CDR3 DNA follows: TGTGCCAGCAGCCCTAGCGGGGGGGCGGAAAACGAGCAGTACTTC. The whole variable domain, remainder taken from reference TRBV9 and TRBJ2-7, is DSGVTQTPKHLITATGQRVTLRCSPRSGDLSVYWYQQSLDQGLQFLIQYYNGEERAKGNILERFSAQQFPDLHSELNLSSLELGDSALYFCASSPSGGAENEQYFGPGTRLTVT.

The chain carries TRBV10-1 and TRBJ2-3; 9 bases fit TRBD1. With 3 bases clipped from V and 4 bases from J, the junction kept 11 bases outside the gene matches. Germline-derived CDR1 and CDR2 are WNHNN and SYGVQD (reference sequence). The CDR3 consists of 17 residues. CDR3 sequence: CASSESMPGQGADTQYF. Here the CDR3 DNA reads TGCGCCAGCAGTGAATCCATGCCGGGACAGGGCGCAGATACGCAGTATTTT.

The genes are TRBV18 and TRBJ1-4; 8 nucleotides match TRBD1. The V gene end was trimmed by 1 base and the J gene end by 7 bases; junction bases not matched to a gene: 8. Per germline, CDR1 KGHSH and CDR2 LQKENI. This CDR3 has 16 residues. CDR3 DNA: TGTGCCAGCTCACCACGCGGACAGGGTGGAGGTGAAAAACTGTTTTTT. The encoded protein is CASSPRGQGGGEKLFF.

This chain links TRBV19 with TRBJ1-6; D call uncertain. The V and J ends lost 4 bases and 7 bases respectively, with 14 bases between them. The CDR3 is 15 residues long. Per germline, CDR1 LNHDA and CDR2 SQIVND (reference sequence). The CDR3 DNA is TGTGCCAGTAGTACAGTTATACTCCTCAATTCACCCCTCCACTTT. Encoded protein: CASSTVILLNSPLHF.

The rearrangement uses TRBV11-2 and TRBJ2-7, with 8 positions matching TRBD2. Germline V lookup: CDR1 SGHAT, CDR2 FQNNGV. The CDR3 covers 14 residues. V dropped 3 bases and J dropped 0; count of bases not matched to a gene: 1. The CDR3: CASSFGTSSYEQYV. CDR3 bases: TGTGCCAGCAGCTTTGGGACTAGCTCCTACGAGCAGTACGTC.

The V and J genes are TRBV6-5 and TRBJ1-1; perhaps TRBD1 as D (5 bases). There are 14 residues in the CDR3. Trimming shortened V by 2 bases and J by 1 base, and 8 bases separated the two germline ends. Germline lookup yields CDR1 MNHEY and CDR2 SVGAGI. The CDR3 sequence is CASSYNTGNTEAFF. The CDR3 DNA reads TGTGCCAGCAGTTACAACACAGGGAACACTGAAGCTTTCTTT.

The chain combines TRBV5-1 with TRBJ1-3; no clear D gene. The CDR3 runs 16 residues. Trimming shortened V by 4 bases and J by 2 bases, and 16 bases separated the two germline ends. CDR1 and CDR2 from the germline V gene are SGHRS and YFSETQ. CDR3 DNA: TGCGCCAGCAGCCCCCGCGACATGGGGACTGGAAACACCATATATTTT. This gives the protein CASSPRDMGTGNTIYF.

This clone was observed once. This chain links TRBV9 with TRBJ1-1; D is ambiguous. Germline-derived CDR1 and CDR2 are SGDLS and YYNGEE. V was cut by 1 base and J by 3 bases, with 7 bases left in between. CDR3 length: 13 amino acids. CDR3 nucleotide sequence: TGTGCCAGCAGCGTAAGTCTTGACACTGAAGCTTTCTTT. The encoded protein is CASSVSLDTEAFF.

The J gene is TRBJ1-3, the V gene TRBV6-1; D is unresolved. The germline V gene has CDR1 MNHNS and CDR2 SASEGT. This CDR3 spans 16 amino acids. Trimming took 1 base from V and 0 from J, leaving 10 bases between them. In DNA form, the CDR3 reads TGTGCCAGCAGTGAAGAGGACGTAAACTCTGGAAACACCATATATTTT. It codes for CASSEEDVNSGNTIYF.

CDR3 nucleotides: TGTGCCAGCAGCTTTATTTCCAGGAATTTTCCGCCCTCGAAATTTGCGGACTATGGCTACACCTTC. Residues: CASSFISRNFPPSKFADYGYTF. The chain carries TRBV7-8 and TRBJ1-2; D unresolved. Germline assignment: CDR1 SGHVS and CDR2 FQNEAQ. The CDR3 covers 22 residues. Deletions cut 3 bases from V and 3 bases from J, with 35 bases between.

The chain is built from TRBV27 and TRBJ2-3, with 16 bases fitting TRBD2. The CDR3 length is 17 residues. Germline V gene data show CDR1 as MNHEY and CDR2 as SMNVEV (reference sequence). J was trimmed by 1 base and V by 8 bases; bases with no gene match: 6. The CDR3 DNA sequence: TGTGCCAGCGTCGGGACTAGCGGGGGGGCCGGCACAGATACGCAGTATTTT. Translation gives CASVGTSGGAGTDTQYF.

The gene calls are TRBV6-5 and TRBJ1-4; unclear D gene. From germline, CDR1 is MNHEY and CDR2 SVGAGI. This CDR3 region has 14 residues. V lost 7 bases and J 2 bases, leaving 11 bases between the germline ends. The CDR3 region is CASTGTRTNEKLFF. CDR3 coding DNA: TGTGCCAGCACAGGCACCCGGACTAATGAAAAACTGTTTTTT.

The rearrangement links TRBV5-1 to TRBJ1-1, with 9 positions matching TRBD1. CDR3 length equals 15 residues. Germline CDR1 is SGHRS and CDR2 is YFSETQ. V was pared by 2 bases and J by 4 bases, with 6 bases of the junction left unmatched. For the CDR3, the DNA is TGCGCCAGCAGCTTATGGGACAGGGAGACCACTGAAGCTTTCTTT. This translates into CASSLWDRETTEAFF. Supplemented by reference TRBV5-1 and TRBJ1-1, the full variable domain reads KAGVTQTPRYLIKTRGQQVTLSCSPISGHRSVSWYQQTPGQGLQFLFEYFSETQRNKGNFPGRFSGRQFSNSRSEMNVSTLELGDSALYLCASSLWDRETTEAFFGQGTRLTVV.

This clone has only a few counts. This rearrangement joins TRBV6-6 to TRBJ1-5, with 8 bases lining up with TRBD1. Trimming took 4 bases from V and 6 from J; bases not matched to a gene: 8. Germline CDR1 and CDR2: MNHNY and SVGAGI (reference sequence). This CDR3 is built from 15 residues. The CDR3 DNA sequence: TGTGCCAGCAGTTCCGGGACAGGATCCATTCAGCCCCAGCATTTT. Translated, it gives CASSSGTGSIQPQHF.

J is TRBJ2-1 and V is TRBV5-1, with 7 bases matching TRBD2. Germline lookup yields CDR1 SGHRS and CDR2 YFSETQ. The CDR3 length is 15 residues. Trimming at V came to 0 bases and at J to 7 bases, leaving 7 bases not matched to a gene. The CDR3 DNA is TGCGCCAGCAGCTTGGCTTTGGGGCGGGGGAATGAGCAGTTCTTC. It yields the protein CASSLALGRGNEQFF.

CDR3 loop: CASSILGGAGEQFF. CDR3 sequence (DNA): TGTGCCAGCAGTATCTTAGGGGGGGCGGGAGAGCAGTTCTTC. The genes are TRBV6-5 and TRBJ2-1; D is possibly TRBD2 (7 bases). CDR1 is MNHEY and CDR2 is SVGAGI in the germline V gene. The CDR3 totals 14 residues. V lost 5 bases to trimming and J lost 10 bases, with 18 bases between them.